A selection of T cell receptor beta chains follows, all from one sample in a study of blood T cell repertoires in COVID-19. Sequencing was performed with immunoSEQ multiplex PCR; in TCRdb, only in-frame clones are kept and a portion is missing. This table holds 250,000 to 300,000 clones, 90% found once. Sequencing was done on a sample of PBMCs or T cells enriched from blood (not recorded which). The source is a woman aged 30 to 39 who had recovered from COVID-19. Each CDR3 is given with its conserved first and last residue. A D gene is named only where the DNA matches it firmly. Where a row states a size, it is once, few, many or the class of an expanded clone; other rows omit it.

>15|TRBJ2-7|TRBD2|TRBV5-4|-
CASSTAPGGSYEQYF
TGTGCCAGCAGCACTGCACCGGGGGGGTCCTACGAGCAGTACTTC
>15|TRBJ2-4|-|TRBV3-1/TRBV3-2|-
CASSQGHLAKNIQYF
TGTGCCAGCAGCCAGGGACACTTAGCCAAAAACATTCAGTACTTC
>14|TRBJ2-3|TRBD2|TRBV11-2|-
CASSRGGYTDTQYF
TGTGCCAGCAGCCGGGGGGGGTACACAGATACGCAGTATTTT
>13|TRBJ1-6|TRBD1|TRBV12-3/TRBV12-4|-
CASSPDRGSPLHF
TGTGCCAGCAGTCCTGACAGGGGATCACCCCTCCACTTT
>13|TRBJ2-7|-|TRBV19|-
CASSPGPDYEQYF
TGTGCCAGTAGCCCCGGTCCCGACTACGAGCAGTACTTC
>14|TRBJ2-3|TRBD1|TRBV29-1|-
CSVKDRVVADTQYF
TGCAGCGTGAAGGACAGGGTGGTTGCAGATACGCAGTATTTT
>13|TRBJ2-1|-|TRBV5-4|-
CASSSPIRNEQFF
TGTGCCAGCAGCTCCCCGATTAGAAATGAGCAGTTCTTC
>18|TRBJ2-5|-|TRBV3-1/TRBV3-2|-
CASSSNTHRDSVFETQYF
TGTGCCAGCAGCTCCAACACTCACCGGGACTCCGTGTTTGAGACCCAGTACTTC
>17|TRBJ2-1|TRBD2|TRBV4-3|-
CASSQRGASGYYNEQFF
TGCGCCAGCAGTCAAAGAGGGGCTAGCGGGTACTACAATGAGCAGTTCTTC
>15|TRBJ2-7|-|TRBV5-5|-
CASSLTGWSSYEQYF
TGTGCCAGCAGCTTGACAGGGTGGAGCTCCTACGAGCAGTACTTC
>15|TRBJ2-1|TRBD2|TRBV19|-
CASSSTSATYNEQFF
TGTGCCAGTAGTTCGACTAGCGCGACCTACAATGAGCAGTTCTTC
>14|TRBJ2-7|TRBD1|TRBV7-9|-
CASSHWDSLYEQYF
TGTGCCAGCAGCCATTGGGACAGTCTCTACGAGCAGTACTTC
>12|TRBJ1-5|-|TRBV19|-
CASGQGNQPQHF
TGTGCCAGCGGACAAGGGAATCAGCCCCAGCATTTT
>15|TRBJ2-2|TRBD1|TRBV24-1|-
CATSQPGQGAGELFF
TGTGCCACCAGCCAACCGGGACAGGGGGCCGGGGAGCTGTTTTTT
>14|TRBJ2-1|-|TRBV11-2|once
CASSLGAQGVGGIF
TGTGCCAGCAGCTTAGGGGCACAGGGGGTCGGGGGGATCTTC
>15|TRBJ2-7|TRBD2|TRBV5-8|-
CASSAGTSSTNEQYF
TGTGCCAGCAGCGCCGGGACTAGCTCCACAAACGAGCAGTACTTC
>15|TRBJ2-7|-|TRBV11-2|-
CASSLAGAPMGEQYF
TGTGCCAGCAGCTTAGCGGGAGCCCCCATGGGCGAGCAGTACTTC
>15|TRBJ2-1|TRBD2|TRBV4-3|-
CASSRQTSGINEQFF
TGCGCCAGCAGCCGACAAACTAGCGGGATAAATGAGCAGTTCTTC
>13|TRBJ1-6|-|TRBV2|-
CASSQGGLTPLHF
TGTGCCAGCAGTCAGGGTGGTTTAACACCCCTCCACTTT
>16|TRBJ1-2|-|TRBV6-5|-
CASSYARGGDGYGYTF
TGTGCCAGCAGTTACGCCCGAGGGGGGGATGGCTATGGCTACACCTTC
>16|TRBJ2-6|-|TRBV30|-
CARDTGAFSGANVLTF
TGTGCCCGCGACACGGGAGCCTTCTCTGGGGCCAACGTCCTGACTTTC
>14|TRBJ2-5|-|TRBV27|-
CASSPKAGRETQYF
TGTGCCAGCAGCCCTAAGGCGGGGAGAGAGACCCAGTACTTC
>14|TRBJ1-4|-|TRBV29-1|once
CSVARGGADEKLFF
TGCAGCGTTGCCAGGGGTGGGGCAGACGAAAAACTGTTTTTT
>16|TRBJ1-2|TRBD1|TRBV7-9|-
CASSAAGTGEDYGYTF
TGTGCCAGCAGCGCTGCCGGGACAGGTGAAGACTATGGCTACACCTTC
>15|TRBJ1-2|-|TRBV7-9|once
CASSQSIGGQYGYTF
TGTGCCAGCAGCCAATCTATTGGAGGGCAATATGGCTACACCTTC
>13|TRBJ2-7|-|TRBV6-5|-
CASRLFEGYEQYF
TGTGCCAGCCGATTGTTTGAGGGATACGAGCAGTACTTC
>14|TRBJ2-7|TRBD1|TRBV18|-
CASSQQGAGREQYF
TGTGCCAGCTCACAACAGGGGGCAGGTCGCGAGCAGTACTTC
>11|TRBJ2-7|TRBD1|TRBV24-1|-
CATRQGNEQYF
TGTGCCACCAGACAGGGGAACGAGCAGTACTTC
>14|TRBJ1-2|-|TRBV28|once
CASRPNDRSYGYTF
TGTGCCAGCAGGCCGAATGACAGGAGCTATGGCTACACCTTC
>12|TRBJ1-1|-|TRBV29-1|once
CSVESGFAEAFF
TGCAGCGTTGAATCGGGGTTCGCTGAAGCTTTCTTT
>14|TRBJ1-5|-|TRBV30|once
CAWTFRGSNQPQHF
TGTGCCTGGACTTTTAGGGGTAGCAATCAGCCCCAGCATTTT
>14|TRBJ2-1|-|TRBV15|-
CATSRDQGLGEQFF
TGTGCCACCAGCAGAGATCAAGGACTGGGAGAGCAGTTCTTC
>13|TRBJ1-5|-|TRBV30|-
CAWTGHSNQPQHF
TGTGCCTGGACCGGTCATAGCAATCAGCCCCAGCATTTT
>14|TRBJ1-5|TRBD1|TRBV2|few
CASSVMTGSQPQHF
TGTGCCAGCAGTGTAATGACAGGGAGTCAGCCCCAGCATTTT
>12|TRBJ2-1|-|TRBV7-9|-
CASSLVQNEQFF
TGTGCCAGCAGCTTAGTTCAGAATGAGCAGTTCTTC
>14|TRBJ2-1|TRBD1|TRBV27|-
CASSFRDRYNEQFF
TGTGCCAGCAGTTTTAGGGACAGGTACAATGAGCAGTTCTTC
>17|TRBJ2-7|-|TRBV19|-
CASSIAVTRSRQDEQYF
TGTGCCAGTAGTATAGCGGTGACAAGGTCCCGCCAGGACGAGCAGTACTTC
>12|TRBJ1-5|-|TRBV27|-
CASGRPGQTQHF
TGTGCCAGCGGCCGCCCAGGTCAGACCCAGCATTTT
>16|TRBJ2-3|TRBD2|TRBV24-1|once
CATSEQTSGRTDTQYF
TGTGCCACCAGTGAACAGACTAGCGGGAGGACAGATACGCAGTATTTT
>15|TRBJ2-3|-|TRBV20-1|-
CSASGTKGLTDTQYF
TGCAGTGCTAGTGGTACGAAGGGACTCACAGATACGCAGTATTTT
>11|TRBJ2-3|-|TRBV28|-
CASSLGGTQYF
TGTGCCAGCAGTCTAGGTGGCACGCAGTATTTT
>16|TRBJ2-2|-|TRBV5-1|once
CASSLEPLENTGELFF
TGCGCCAGCAGCTTGGAACCTTTAGAAAACACCGGGGAGCTGTTTTTT
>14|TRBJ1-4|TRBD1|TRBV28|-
CASSSGGPNEKLFF
TGTGCCAGCAGTTCAGGGGGGCCGAATGAAAAACTGTTTTTT
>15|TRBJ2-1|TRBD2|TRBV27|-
CASSLAGGPYNEQFF
TGTGCCAGCAGTCTAGCGGGAGGGCCGTACAATGAGCAGTTCTTC
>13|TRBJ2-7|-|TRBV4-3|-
CASSQDIAYEQYF
TGCGCCAGCAGCCAAGATATAGCCTACGAGCAGTACTTC